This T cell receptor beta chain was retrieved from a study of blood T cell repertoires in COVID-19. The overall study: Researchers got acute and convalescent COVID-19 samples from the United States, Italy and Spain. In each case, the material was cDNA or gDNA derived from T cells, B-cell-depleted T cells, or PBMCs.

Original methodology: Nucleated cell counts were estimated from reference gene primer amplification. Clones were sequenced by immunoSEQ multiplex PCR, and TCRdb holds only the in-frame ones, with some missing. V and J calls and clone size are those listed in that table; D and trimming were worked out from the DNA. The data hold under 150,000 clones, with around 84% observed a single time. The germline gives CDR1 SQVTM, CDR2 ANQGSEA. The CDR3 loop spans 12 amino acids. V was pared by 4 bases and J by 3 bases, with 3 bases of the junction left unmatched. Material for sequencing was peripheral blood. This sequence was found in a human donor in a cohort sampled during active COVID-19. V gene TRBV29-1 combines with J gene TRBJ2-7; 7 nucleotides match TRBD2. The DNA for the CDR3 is TGCAGCGTTGGACAGCGGGGCTACGAGCAGTACTTC. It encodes CSVGQRGYEQYF.